The rows below give T cell receptor beta chains drawn from one sample of a study of T cell changes during pregnancy in multiple sclerosis. The repertoire was sequenced with immunoSEQ multiplex PCR; TCRdb's copy has only in-frame clones and lacks some. The table includes approximately 40,000 clones, about 88% detected once. The sequencing used CD4+ T cells from peripheral blood mononuclear cells, collected in the second trimester of pregnancy. All receptors derive from a female donor with multiple sclerosis, enrolled in a pregnancy study. Each CDR3 is given with its conserved first and last residue. Each record gives: V gene, clone size, D gene, J gene, CDR3 protein, CDR3 DNA. The D gene is left open where the match is weak. Clone size is stated in some rows and not others, as once, few, many or a class when expanded.

TRBV7-2	-	TRBD1	TRBJ2-7	CASSLNPGFYRGASEQYF	TGTGCCAGCAGCTTAAATCCCGGGTTTTACAGGGGCGCTTCCGAGCAGTACTTC
TRBV7-9	-	-	TRBJ2-5	CASTRSGGSRETQYF	TGTGCCAGCACCCGAAGTGGAGGGAGTCGAGAGACCCAGTACTTC
TRBV30	-	-	TRBJ2-2	CAWSLGGVAGELFF	TGTGCCTGGAGCCTTGGGGGCGTCGCCGGGGAGCTGTTTTTT
TRBV5-1	-	TRBD2	TRBJ2-3	CASSLGELAGVQNTQYF	TGCGCCAGCAGCTTGGGGGAACTAGCGGGAGTCCAGAATACGCAGTATTTT
TRBV19	-	TRBD1	TRBJ1-5	CASSIDRTGGNQPQHF	TGTGCCAGTAGTATAGATCGGACAGGGGGCAATCAGCCCCAGCATTTT
TRBV6-5	-	TRBD1	TRBJ1-1	CASSGRQGSSEAFF	TGTGCCAGCAGTGGGCGACAGGGTAGCTCTGAAGCTTTCTTT
TRBV7-6	-	TRBD2	TRBJ2-3	CASSPQGGSWTDTQYF	TGTGCCAGCAGCCCCCAGGGCGGGAGCTGGACAGATACGCAGTATTTT
TRBV6-1	-	-	TRBJ1-5	CASSETVYSNQPQHF	TGTGCCAGCAGTGAGACAGTTTATAGCAATCAGCCCCAGCATTTT
TRBV28	once	-	TRBJ2-7	CASSSPPEGEVEQYF	TGTGCCAGCAGTTCCCCCCCGGAGGGAGAGGTCGAGCAGTACTTC
TRBV6-5	-	-	TRBJ1-3	CASSLTGSSGNTIYF	TGTGCCAGCAGCCTCACAGGGTCCTCTGGAAACACCATATATTTT
TRBV7-8	-	-	TRBJ2-3	CASQGTSRSRGRDTQYF	TGTGCTAGCCAAGGAACTAGCAGGAGCCGGGGACGAGATACGCAGTATTTT
TRBV14	-	-	TRBJ2-7	CASSQGPGYRDYEQYF	TGTGCCAGCAGCCAAGGTCCAGGGTATAGGGATTACGAGCAGTACTTC
TRBV7-2	once	TRBD1	TRBJ2-3	CASSRTGGNADTQYF	TGTGCCAGCAGCCGGACAGGGGGCAATGCAGATACGCAGTATTTT
TRBV21-1	-	-	TRBJ1-1	CASSKAWGVNTEAFF	TGTGCCAGCAGCAAAGCGTGGGGGGTCAACACTGAAGCTTTCTTT
TRBV18	few	TRBD2	TRBJ2-1	CASSPPLGTKSAYNEQFF	TGTGCCAGCTCACCACCCCTCGGGACTAAGTCGGCCTACAATGAGCAGTTCTTC
TRBV27	-	-	TRBJ2-5	CASSPAGQTQYF	TGTGCCAGCTCCCCGGCGGGACAGACCCAGTACTTC
TRBV7-2	-	-	TRBJ2-5	CASSFGQQKTQYF	TGTGCCAGCAGCTTTGGACAGCAGAAGACCCAGTACTTC
TRBV6-6	-	-	TRBJ2-7	CASSRRESEQYF	TGTGCCAGCAGTCGCCGCGAGTCCGAGCAGTACTTC
TRBV5-1	-	-	TRBJ1-2	CASSLGGVNYGYTF	TGCGCCAGCAGCTTGGGGGGGGTTAACTATGGCTACACCTTC
TRBV10-3	-	TRBD2	TRBJ2-7	CAIQGGSSYEQYF	TGTGCCATCCAGGGCGGGAGCTCCTACGAGCAGTACTTC
TRBV23-1	once	-	TRBJ2-3	CASSQRSRVRGTDTQYF	TGCGCCAGCAGTCAAAGGAGCAGGGTAAGAGGAACAGATACGCAGTATTTT
TRBV13	-	TRBD2	TRBJ2-1	CASSLGRGGSSYNEQFF	TGTGCCAGCAGCTTAGGTCGGGGGGGAAGCTCCTACAATGAGCAGTTCTTC
TRBV28	-	TRBD2	TRBJ2-7	CASTGAGFYEQYF	TGTGCCAGCACAGGAGCGGGGTTCTACGAGCAGTACTTC
TRBV7-8	-	TRBD1	TRBJ1-2	CASSAHRGREYGYTF	TGTGCCAGCAGCGCCCACAGGGGGCGGGAATATGGCTACACCTTC
TRBV27	-	-	TRBJ1-2	CASSLLTNGGTYGYTF	TGTGCCAGCAGTTTACTTACAAACGGGGGGACCTATGGCTACACCTTC
TRBV5-1	-	TRBD2	TRBJ2-1	CASRTLGGVDEQFF	TGCGCCAGCAGGACCTTGGGAGGGGTTGATGAGCAGTTCTTC
TRBV28	-	TRBD2	TRBJ2-1	CASSLAGALNNEQFF	TGTGCCAGCAGTTTAGCGGGAGCATTAAACAATGAGCAGTTCTTC
TRBV16	-	-	TRBJ2-7	CASSQSKGVVYEQYF	TGTGCCAGCAGCCAATCTAAGGGGGTTGTCTACGAGCAGTACTTC
TRBV19	once	TRBD1	TRBJ1-5	CASSIWAGGGNQPQHF	TGTGCCAGTAGTATATGGGCAGGGGGCGGGAATCAGCCCCAGCATTTT
TRBV19	-	-	TRBJ2-5	CASSQGGQETQYF	TGTGCCAGTAGTCAAGGGGGACAAGAGACCCAGTACTTC
TRBV4-2	-	-	TRBJ1-4	CASSQDFRVNEKLFF	TGTGCCAGCAGCCAAGATTTTCGGGTGAATGAAAAACTGTTTTTT
TRBV5-1	-	-	TRBJ2-6	CASSSTGPSGANVLTF	TGCGCCAGCAGCTCAACAGGCCCCTCTGGGGCCAACGTCCTGACTTTC
TRBV27	-	TRBD2	TRBJ2-7	CASSTLAGVQAEQYF	TGTGCCAGCAGTACCCTAGCGGGGGTTCAGGCCGAGCAGTACTTC
TRBV10-3	-	TRBD2	TRBJ2-7	CAISEGAGAGTKDEQYF	TGTGCCATCAGTGAAGGGGCCGGCGCAGGGACTAAGGACGAGCAGTACTTC
TRBV25-1	-	-	TRBJ2-1	CASSPRNEQFF	TGTGCCAGCAGTCCCCGGAATGAGCAGTTCTTC
TRBV2	-	TRBD2	TRBJ2-7	CASSDVSGRAYEQYF	TGTGCCAGCAGTGACGTTAGCGGGAGGGCCTACGAGCAGTACTTC
TRBV5-1	-	-	TRBJ1-1	CASSLAGVVGTEAFF	TGCGCCAGCAGCTTGGCCGGGGTTGTGGGCACTGAAGCTTTCTTT
TRBV15	-	TRBD1	TRBJ1-1	CATTPDRLNTEAFF	TGTGCCACCACCCCGGACAGGTTAAACACTGAAGCTTTCTTT
TRBV5-4	-	-	TRBJ2-7	CASSSGAGSYEQYF	TGTGCCAGCAGCTCTGGAGCAGGGTCCTACGAGCAGTACTTC
TRBV7-2	few	TRBD1	TRBJ1-2	CASSLTGGGSLGYTF	TGTGCCAGCAGCCTGACAGGGGGCGGGTCTCTTGGCTACACCTTC
TRBV5-8	-	-	TRBJ1-1	CASSLEGVTEAFF	TGTGCCAGCAGCTTGGAAGGGGTTACTGAAGCTTTCTTT
TRBV27	-	TRBD2	TRBJ2-7	CASRTRTSAIYEQYF	TGTGCCAGCAGGACCCGGACTAGCGCGATCTACGAGCAGTACTTC
TRBV27	-	TRBD1	TRBJ2-3	CASSTHRGVNTDTQYF	TGTGCCAGCAGTACCCACAGGGGTGTTAACACAGATACGCAGTATTTT
TRBV19	-	-	TRBJ2-7	CASSIVARPAGNEQYF	TGTGCCAGTAGTATAGTGGCTAGGCCGGCCGGGAACGAGCAGTACTTC
TRBV15	once	-	TRBJ2-2	CATSSEAGKGAGELFF	TGTGCCACCAGCAGCGAAGCGGGAAAGGGGGCCGGGGAGCTGTTTTTT
TRBV18	-	-	TRBJ1-4	CASSPTSATNEKLFF	TGTGCCAGCTCACCGACCAGCGCAACTAATGAAAAACTGTTTTTT
TRBV4-3	-	-	TRBJ2-3	CASSQDPYYTQYF	TGCGCCAGCAGCCAAGATCCGTATTATACGCAGTATTTT